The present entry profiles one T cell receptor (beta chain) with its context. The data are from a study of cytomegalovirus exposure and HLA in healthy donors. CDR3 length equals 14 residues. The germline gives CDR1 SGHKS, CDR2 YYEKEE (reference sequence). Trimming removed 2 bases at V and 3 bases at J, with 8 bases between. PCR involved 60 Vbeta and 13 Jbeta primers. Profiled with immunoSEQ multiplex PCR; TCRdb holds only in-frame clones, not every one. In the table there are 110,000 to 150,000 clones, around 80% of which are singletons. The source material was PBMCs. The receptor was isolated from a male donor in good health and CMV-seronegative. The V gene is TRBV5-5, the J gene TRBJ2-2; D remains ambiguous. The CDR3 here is CASSLSHHTGELFF. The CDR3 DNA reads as TGTGCCAGCAGCTTATCACACCACACCGGGGAGCTGTTTTTT. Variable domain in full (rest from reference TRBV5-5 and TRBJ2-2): DAGVTQSPTHLIKTRGQQVTLRCSPISGHKSVSWYQQVLGQGPQFIFQYYEKEERGRGNFPDRFSARQFPNYSSELNVNALLLGDSALYLCASSLSHHTGELFFGEGSRLTVL.